This paragraph covers one T cell receptor (beta chain) sequence. Its antigen is as yet unknown. The investigators made TCR beta cDNA from 400 to 500 ng total RNA, using a constant-region primer. Three nested multiplex PCR rounds, a slightly modified ARM-PCR method, built the TCR beta libraries. A C-beta reverse primer was combined with TRBV1-TRBV30 forward primers in the first two PCR rounds, and each round had approximately 9 cycles. MiXCR, applied by TCRdb to the multiplex PCR reads, yields one record per CDR3 protein. This sample has about 180,000 distinct CDR3 sequences, with over 50% found just once. This entry belongs to a study of tumor-infiltrating lymphocytes in primary liver carcinoma. Background on the study: Each of the growths was stage T1-T3 N0M0, extending about 4.2 to 11 cm across. The yield of productive TCRbeta reads per sample was roughly 3.5 to 7.13 million and was similar across tissue types.

General observations from the study: The top-250-clone fraction was significantly higher in tumors than in blood (p = 0.039). Pairs comparing tumor with adjacent tissue or blood overlapped less than pairs drawn from tumor regions.

Alongside blood RNA obtained from unsorted whole blood, germline DNA was also extracted. From germline, CDR1 is PRHDT and CDR2 FYEKMQ (reference sequence). With 2 bases clipped from V and 3 bases from J, the junction kept 5 bases outside the gene matches. The length of the CDR3 is 15 residues. Sequencing was performed on peripheral blood. The clonotype originates from a man aged 35-49 years with primary liver carcinoma and hepatitis B virus infection. The rearrangement uses TRBV13 and TRBJ2-7; 9 bases fit TRBD1. CDR3 nucleotides: TGTGCCAGCAGCTTACACCCGGGACAGGGCTACGAGCAGTACTTC. Translating it yields CASSLHPGQGYEQYF.